This T cell receptor (beta chain) was sequenced in a study of blood T cell repertoires in COVID-19. As for the study in general: The United States, Italy and Spain provided the acute and convalescent COVID-19 samples.

Libraries were prepared by immunoSEQ multiplex PCR; TCRdb keeps only in-frame clonotypes and omits some of them. The data contain 300,000 to 400,000 clones, around nine tenths of them seen just once; the ten biggest clones take up approximately 7.3%. Patients of the Seattle cohort, enrolled during active infection, were followed longitudinally. In germline, CDR1 is SGHRS, CDR2 YFSETQ. The CDR3 extends over 16 amino acids. V was pared by 0 bases and J by 0 bases, with 10 bases between. This clone occurred once. The V gene is TRBV5-1, the J gene TRBJ2-1; a possible D gene is TRBD1 (6 bases). The sequenced material came from peripheral blood. This TCR derives from a woman aged 70-85 years with COVID-19, enrolled during active disease. The CDR3 sequence is CASSLETDSSYNEQFF. DNA of the CDR3: TGCGCCAGCAGCTTGGAGACGGACAGCTCCTACAATGAGCAGTTCTTC.